These 20 T cell receptor beta chains were sequenced from one sample in a study of long-term antiretroviral therapy in people with HIV. Researchers ran immunoSEQ v3.0 at survey level. The repertoire was sequenced with immunoSEQ multiplex PCR; TCRdb's copy has only in-frame clones and lacks some. Among around 30,000 clones, approximately 88% were seen once, and the ten largest hold roughly 4.1%. This sample comprised unsorted PBMCs, obtained 0.5 years after starting antiretroviral therapy. The receptors come from a woman between 18 and 30 years old with HIV.

The genes are TRBV4-1 and TRBJ2-7; D not certain. V gave up 2 bases and J gave up 5 bases, with 10 bases separating them. CDR1 and CDR2 (germline): MGHRA, YSYEKL. The length of the CDR3 is 13 residues. The CDR3 spells CASSQTWGNEQYF. The CDR3 DNA reads as TGCGCCAGCAGCCAAACTTGGGGTAACGAGCAGTACTTC.

This clone was counted a single time. The rearrangement links TRBV6-6 to TRBJ1-5, with a possible D match to TRBD1 (5 bases). The V gene lost 4 bases and the J gene lost 3 bases, with 16 bases spanning the gap. Germline V CDR1 and CDR2: MNHNY, SVGAGI (reference sequence). The CDR3 covers 16 residues. CDR3 loop: CASSSTGTSYNQPQHF. CDR3 nucleotide sequence: TGTGCCAGCAGTTCTACCGGGACGTCGTACAATCAGCCCCAGCATTTT.

The V gene is TRBV11-3, the J gene TRBJ2-1, with 7 nucleotides matching TRBD2. The V gene end was trimmed by 5 bases and the J gene end by 9 bases; junction bases not matched to a gene: 10. There are 14 residues in the CDR3. Looked up from germline, CDR1 is SGHNT and CDR2 is YENEEA. The chain's CDR3 is CASSPGWGRAEQFF. The CDR3 DNA sequence: TGTGCCAGCAGCCCGGGTTGGGGGAGGGCTGAGCAGTTCTTC. Using reference TRBV11-3 and TRBJ2-1 for the parts outside the CDR3, the full variable domain is EAGVVQSPRYKIIEKKQPVAFWCNPISGHNTLYWYLQNLGQGPELLIRYENEEAVDDSQLPKDRFSAERLKGVDSTLKIQPAELGDSAVYLCASSPGWGRAEQFFGPGTRLTVL.

The chain employs TRBV4-3 and TRBJ2-3; 10 bases fit TRBD2. J gave up 5 bases and V 0 bases, and 2 bases lay outside the gene matches. The CDR3 covers 15 residues. Looked up from germline, CDR1 is LGHNA and CDR2 is YSLEER. The CDR3 coding sequence is TGCGCCAGCAGCCAAGATAGACTAGCGGGAGATACGCAGTATTTT. Protein product: CASSQDRLAGDTQYF.

The chain joins TRBV5-5 to TRBJ2-7; D unclear. Germline assignment: CDR1 SGHKS and CDR2 YYEKEE (reference sequence). CDR3 size: 13 residues. Trimming removed 0 bases from V and 0 bases from J, with 4 bases in between. The CDR3 loop reads CASSLAGSYEQYF. As DNA, the CDR3 is TGTGCCAGCAGCTTGGCCGGCTCCTACGAGCAGTACTTC.

V and J are TRBV4-2 and TRBJ2-2; 13 bases match TRBD2. Looked up from germline, CDR1 is LGHNA and CDR2 is YNFKEQ. J gave up 7 bases and V 4 bases, and 6 bases lay outside the gene matches. The CDR3 is made up of 16 amino acids. As DNA, the CDR3 is TGTGCCAGCAGCCGAGGACTAGCGGGAGATGACGGGGAGCTGTTTTTT. This encodes CASSRGLAGDDGELFF.

This chain links TRBV28 with TRBJ1-5; D is ambiguous. Germline-derived CDR1 and CDR2 are MDHEN and SYDVKM. Deletions cut 5 bases from V and 3 bases from J, with 5 bases between. The CDR3 covers 12 residues. The CDR3 is CASSVLNQPQHF. DNA for the CDR3: TGTGCCAGCAGTGTACTCAATCAGCCCCAGCATTTT.

J is TRBJ1-4 and V is TRBV11-1, with 7 bases aligning to TRBD1. V was pared by 6 bases and J by 4 bases, with 5 bases of the junction left unmatched. The CDR3 contains 14 residues. The germline gives CDR1 SGHAT, CDR2 FQDESV (reference sequence). This CDR3 reads CASSEQGFNEKLFF. For the CDR3, the DNA is TGTGCCAGCAGTGAACAGGGGTTTAATGAAAAACTGTTTTTT.

This clone was recorded only once. A junction end diverges from the germline sequence, so it may reflect a read error. The CDR3 region has the DNA TGCGCCAGGCCTTGCCGGGCCCCAGCCGCCTTC. As protein: CARPCRAPAAF. The chain combines TRBV10-1 with TRBJ1-2, with D unresolved. The CDR3 sequence is 11 residues long. The germline V gene has CDR1 WNHNN and CDR2 SYGVQD (reference sequence).

In its sample, this clone was seen once. The V gene is TRBV9, the J gene TRBJ1-3; 10 bases are shared with TRBD1. CDR3 length: 15 residues. Germline V gene sequence: CDR1 SGDLS, CDR2 YYNGEE. Losses at the gene ends were 5 bases for V and 4 bases for J; bases not matched to a gene: 6. CDR3 DNA sequence: TGTGCCAGCAGGGGGGACAGGGGTGAGGGAAACACCATATATTTT. Its translation is CASRGDRGEGNTIYF.

Concerning this clone itself: The junction shows a germline mismatch at one end, possibly a read error. V usage is TRBV7-7 and J usage is TRBJ1-4; 11 bases are shared with TRBD1. The CDR3 spans 15 residues. Germline V gene data show CDR1 as SSHAT and CDR2 as FNYEAQ (reference sequence). The CDR3 nucleotides read TGTGCTAGCAGCCACCGAGGGACAGGGGGTGAAAAACTGTTTTTT. Amino acid sequence: CASSHRGTGGEKLFF.

The chain employs TRBV4-2 and TRBJ1-4; no firm D call. Germline V lookup: CDR1 LGHNA, CDR2 YNFKEQ. Trimming pared 0 bases from V and 6 bases from J, leaving 14 bases between. The CDR3 totals 16 residues. CDR3 DNA sequence: TGTGCCAGCAGCCAAGAGGGCCCGGGCGTTTATGAAAAACTGTTTTTT. The encoded protein is CASSQEGPGVYEKLFF.

The V gene is TRBV7-2, the J gene TRBJ1-1; D not certain. V lost 5 bases, J lost 10 bases, and 17 bases lay in between. CDR1 and CDR2 from the germline V gene are SGHTA and FQGNSA. CDR3 length equals 13 residues. The CDR3: CASSQETRYGAFF. DNA of the CDR3: TGTGCCAGCAGCCAGGAGACCCGGTACGGAGCTTTCTTT.

This clone was seen a few times. V usage is TRBV11-2 and J usage is TRBJ1-2; D is possibly TRBD1 (5 bases). The germline gives CDR1 SGHAT, CDR2 FQNNGV. This CDR3 has 16 residues. The germline V and J ends were trimmed by 4 bases and 0 bases, with 15 bases remaining between them. CDR3 bases: TGTGCCAGCAGCTCCTACGCAGGGAGTACTAACTATGGCTACACCTTC. Encoded protein: CASSSYAGSTNYGYTF.

This clone was counted between two and nine times. The chain carries TRBV19 and TRBJ2-7; 8 positions agree with TRBD1. Unmatched junction bases numbered 4, after V lost 9 bases and J lost 6 bases. Germline CDR1 is LNHDA and CDR2 is SQIVND (reference sequence). This CDR3 has 11 amino acids. For the CDR3, the DNA is TGTGCCAGCCGGACAGGGTTCGAGCAGTACTTC. Translated, it gives CASRTGFEQYF.

The chain joins TRBV11-2 to TRBJ2-7; D uncertain. Per germline, CDR1 SGHAT and CDR2 FQNNGV. The length of the CDR3 is 14 residues. V was clipped by 2 bases and J by 3 bases, with 11 bases between them. The DNA of the CDR3 is TGTGCCAGCAGCTTAAGGTTGGGAAGCTACGAGCAGTACTTC. Translated: CASSLRLGSYEQYF.

The chain employs TRBV28 and TRBJ1-5, with D maybe TRBD1 (5 bases). The germline V gene encodes CDR1 MDHEN and CDR2 SYDVKM. The CDR3 covers 14 residues. V lost 2 bases, J lost 3 bases, and 8 bases lay in between. The chain's CDR3 is CASSLRGPNQPQHF. The CDR3 nucleotides read TGTGCCAGCAGTTTAAGGGGACCCAATCAGCCCCAGCATTTT. The full variable domain, with the rest looked up from reference TRBV28 and TRBJ1-5, is DVKVTQSSRYLVKRTGEKVFLECVQDMDHENMFWYRQDPGLGLRLIYFSYDVKMKEKGDIPEGYSVSREKKERFSLILESASTNQTSMYLCASSLRGPNQPQHFGDGTRLSIL.

The V call is TRBV6-1, the J call TRBJ2-4; D could derive from TRBD1 or TRBD2 (5 bases each). Trimming took 4 bases from V and 12 from J, leaving 16 bases between them. The CDR3 runs to 13 residues. Germline values: CDR1 MNHNS, CDR2 SASEGT. The CDR3 DNA reads as TGTGCCAGCAGTGGACGAGGGGCCCCAAATCAGTACTTC. It encodes CASSGRGAPNQYF.

This chain uses TRBV28 with TRBJ2-3, with a possible D match to TRBD2 (6 bases). V lost 6 bases and J lost 0, with 19 bases in between. Germline CDR1 is MDHEN and CDR2 is SYDVKM. The CDR3 sequence is 17 residues long. The CDR3 protein is CASRSRDFPTSTDTQYF. The CDR3 DNA is TGTGCCAGCAGGTCCCGGGACTTCCCTACTAGCACAGATACGCAGTATTTT.

The chain is built from TRBV7-6 and TRBJ2-3; TRBD2 matches 10 bases. V trimming: 1 base; J trimming: 4 bases; junction bases outside the gene matches: 14. The germline V gene encodes CDR1 SGHVS and CDR2 FNYEAQ. The CDR3 covers 19 residues. The CDR3 DNA is TGTGCCAGCAGCTTAGTTCGTGCGGCTAGCGGGAGTGGGGCAGATACGCAGTATTTT. Translating gives CASSLVRAASGSGADTQYF. The entire variable domain, with the rest obtained from reference TRBV7-6 and TRBJ2-3, is as follows: GAGVSQSPRYKVTKRGQDVALRCDPISGHVSLYWYRQALGQGPEFLTYFNYEAQQDKSGLPNDRFSAERPEGSISTLTIQRTEQRDSAMYRCASSLVRAASGSGADTQYFGPGTRLTVL.